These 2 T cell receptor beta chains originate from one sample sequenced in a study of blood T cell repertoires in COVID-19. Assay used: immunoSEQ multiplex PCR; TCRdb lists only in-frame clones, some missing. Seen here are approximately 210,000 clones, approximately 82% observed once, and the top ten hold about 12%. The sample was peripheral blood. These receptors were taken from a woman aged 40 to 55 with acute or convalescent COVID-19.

As DNA, the CDR3 is TGTGCCAGCAGCCAAAGGAGGGGACAGAACAATTCACCCCTCCACTTT. This encodes CASSQRRGQNNSPLHF. The V and J genes are TRBV3-1 (or the pseudogene TRBV3-2) and TRBJ1-6, with TRBD1 matching 7 bases. The CDR3 has 16 amino acids. The germline V gene has CDR1 LGHDT and CDR2 YNNKEL (reference sequence). V shed 2 bases, J shed 7 bases, and the junction held 8 bases outside the gene matches.

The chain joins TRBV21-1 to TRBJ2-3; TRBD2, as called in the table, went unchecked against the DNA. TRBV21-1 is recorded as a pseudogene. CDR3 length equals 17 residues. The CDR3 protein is CASSKGLAGDSTDTQYF. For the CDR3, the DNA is TGTGCCAGCAGCAAGGGACTAGCGGGGGATAGCACAGATACGCAGTATTTT.